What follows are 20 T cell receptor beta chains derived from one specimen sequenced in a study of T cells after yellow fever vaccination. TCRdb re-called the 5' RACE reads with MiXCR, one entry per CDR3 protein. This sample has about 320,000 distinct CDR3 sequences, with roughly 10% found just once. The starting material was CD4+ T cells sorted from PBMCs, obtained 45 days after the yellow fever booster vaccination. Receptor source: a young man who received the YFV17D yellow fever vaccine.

The CDR3 loop is CASSVGEVKDTQYF. The CDR3 bases are TGTGCCAGCAGCGTTGGGGAGGTGAAAGATACGCAGTATTTT. The V call is TRBV9, the J call TRBJ2-3; maybe TRBD2 (6 bases). The CDR3 has 14 residues. The V end was cut by 2 bases, the J end by 5 bases, with 12 bases between. The germline V gene encodes CDR1 SGDLS and CDR2 YYNGEE.

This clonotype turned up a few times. The CDR3: CASSYGVRARKGAEKLFF. CDR3 in DNA: TGTGCCAGCAGCTACGGGGTCAGAGCGAGGAAGGGTGCTGAAAAACTGTTTTTT. V is TRBV6-5 and J is TRBJ1-4; D remains unclear. V lost 6 bases, J lost 7 bases, and 27 bases lay in between. The length of the CDR3 is 18 residues. Germline CDR1 reads MNHEY; CDR2 reads SVGAGI.

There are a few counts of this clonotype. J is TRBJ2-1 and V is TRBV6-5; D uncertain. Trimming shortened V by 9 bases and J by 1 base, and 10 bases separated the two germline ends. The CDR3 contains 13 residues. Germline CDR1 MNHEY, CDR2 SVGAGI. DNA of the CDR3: TGTGCCAGTATGATCGATTCCTACAATGAGCAGTTCTTC. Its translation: CASMIDSYNEQFF.

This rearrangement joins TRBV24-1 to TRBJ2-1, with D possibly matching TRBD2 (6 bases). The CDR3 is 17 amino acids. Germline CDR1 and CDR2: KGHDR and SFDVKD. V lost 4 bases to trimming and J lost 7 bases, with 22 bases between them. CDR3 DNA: TGTGCCACCAGTGACCCTGGACTACCCGGCGGATGGAATGAGCAGTTCTTC. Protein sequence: CATSDPGLPGGWNEQFF.

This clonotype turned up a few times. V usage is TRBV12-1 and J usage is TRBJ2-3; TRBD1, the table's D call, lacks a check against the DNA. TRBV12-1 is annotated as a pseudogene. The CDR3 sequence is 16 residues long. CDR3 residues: CASSFVGDRGKDTQYF. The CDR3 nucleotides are TGTGCCAGCAGCTTTGTCGGAGACAGGGGGAAAGATACGCAGTATTTT.

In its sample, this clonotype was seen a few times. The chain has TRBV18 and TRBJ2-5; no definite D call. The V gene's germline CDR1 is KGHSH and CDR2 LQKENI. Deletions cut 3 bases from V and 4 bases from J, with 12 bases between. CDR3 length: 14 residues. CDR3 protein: CASSPSSSGETQYF. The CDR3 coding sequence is TGTGCCAGCTCACCGAGCTCTTCAGGAGAGACCCAGTACTTC.

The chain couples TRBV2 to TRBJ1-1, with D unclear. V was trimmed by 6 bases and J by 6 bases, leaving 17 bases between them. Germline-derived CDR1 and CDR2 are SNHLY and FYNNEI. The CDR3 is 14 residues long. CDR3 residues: CASSEIRVGAEAFF. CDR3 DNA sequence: TGTGCCAGCAGCGAGATTAGGGTTGGTGCTGAAGCTTTCTTT.

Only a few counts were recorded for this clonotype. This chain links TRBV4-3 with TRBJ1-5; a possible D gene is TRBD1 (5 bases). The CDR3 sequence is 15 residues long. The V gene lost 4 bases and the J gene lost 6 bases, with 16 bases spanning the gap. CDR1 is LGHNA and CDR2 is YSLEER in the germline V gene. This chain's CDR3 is CASSLYNGGGQPQHF. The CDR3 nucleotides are TGCGCCAGCAGCCTTTATAATGGGGGGGGTCAGCCCCAGCATTTT.

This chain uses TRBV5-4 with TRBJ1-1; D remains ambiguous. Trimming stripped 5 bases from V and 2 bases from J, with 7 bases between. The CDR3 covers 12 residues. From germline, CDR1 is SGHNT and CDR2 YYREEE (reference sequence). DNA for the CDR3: TGTGCCAGCAGGCTGAGTAACACTGAAGCTTTCTTT. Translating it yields CASRLSNTEAFF.

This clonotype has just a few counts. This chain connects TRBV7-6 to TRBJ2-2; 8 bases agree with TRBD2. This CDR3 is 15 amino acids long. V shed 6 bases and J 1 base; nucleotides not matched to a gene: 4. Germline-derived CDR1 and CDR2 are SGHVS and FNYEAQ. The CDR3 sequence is CASSPGGRNTGELFF. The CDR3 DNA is TGTGCCAGCAGTCCGGGGGGGCGGAACACCGGGGAGCTGTTTTTT.

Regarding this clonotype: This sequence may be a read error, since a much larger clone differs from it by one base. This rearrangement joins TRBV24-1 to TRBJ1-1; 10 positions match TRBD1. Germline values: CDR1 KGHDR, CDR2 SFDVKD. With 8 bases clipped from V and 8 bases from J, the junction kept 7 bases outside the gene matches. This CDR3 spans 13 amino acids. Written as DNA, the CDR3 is TGTGCCACCATGGGACAGGGGTCCGGCGAAGCTTTCTTT. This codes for CATMGQGSGEAFF.

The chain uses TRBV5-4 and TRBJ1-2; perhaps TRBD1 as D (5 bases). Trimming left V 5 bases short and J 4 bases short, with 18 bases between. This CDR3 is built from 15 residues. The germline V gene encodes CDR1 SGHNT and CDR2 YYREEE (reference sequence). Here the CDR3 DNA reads TGTGCCAGCAGTCACGGGCAGGGAAGCGCCTATGGCTACACCTTC. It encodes CASSHGQGSAYGYTF.

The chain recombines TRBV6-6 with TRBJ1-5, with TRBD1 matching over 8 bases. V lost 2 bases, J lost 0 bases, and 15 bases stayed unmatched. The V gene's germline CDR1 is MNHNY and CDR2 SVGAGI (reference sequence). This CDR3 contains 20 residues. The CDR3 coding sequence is TGTGCCAGCAGTTACCCAAGGACAGGGTTCGGTCGGGGTAGCAATCAGCCCCAGCATTTT. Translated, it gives CASSYPRTGFGRGSNQPQHF.

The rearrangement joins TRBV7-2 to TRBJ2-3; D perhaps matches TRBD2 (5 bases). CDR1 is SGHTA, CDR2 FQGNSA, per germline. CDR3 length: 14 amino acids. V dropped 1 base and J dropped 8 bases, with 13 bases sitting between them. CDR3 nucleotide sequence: TGTGCCAGCAGCTTAGGAGGGCCCCGACCTACGCAGTATTTT. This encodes CASSLGGPRPTQYF.

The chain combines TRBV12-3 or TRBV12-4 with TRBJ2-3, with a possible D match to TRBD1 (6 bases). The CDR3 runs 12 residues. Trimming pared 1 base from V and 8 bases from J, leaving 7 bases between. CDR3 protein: CASSLGQVTQYF. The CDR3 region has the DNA TGTGCCAGCAGTTTAGGACAGGTTACGCAGTATTTT.

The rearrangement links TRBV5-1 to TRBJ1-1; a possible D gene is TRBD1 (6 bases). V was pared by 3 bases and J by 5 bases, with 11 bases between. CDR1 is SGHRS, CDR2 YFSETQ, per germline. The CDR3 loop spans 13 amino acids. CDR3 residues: CASSWGQGTEAFF. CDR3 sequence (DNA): TGCGCCAGCAGCTGGGGGCAGGGAACTGAAGCTTTCTTT.

CDR3 coding DNA: TGTGCCAGCAGCATCCCGAACACCGGGGAGCTGTTTTTT. Protein product: CASSIPNTGELFF. The chain joins TRBV11-1 to TRBJ2-2, with D uncertain. V was cut by 5 bases and J by 0 bases, with 4 bases left in between. CDR3 length: 13 residues. Germline values: CDR1 SGHAT, CDR2 FQDESV (reference sequence).

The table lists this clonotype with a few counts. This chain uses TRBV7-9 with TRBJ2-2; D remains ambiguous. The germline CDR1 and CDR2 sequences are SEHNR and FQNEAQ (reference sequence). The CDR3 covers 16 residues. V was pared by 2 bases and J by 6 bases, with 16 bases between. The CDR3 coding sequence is TGTGCCAGCAGCTTAATAGGTCGCCCCGTTGCCGGGGAGCTGTTTTTT. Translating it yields CASSLIGRPVAGELFF.

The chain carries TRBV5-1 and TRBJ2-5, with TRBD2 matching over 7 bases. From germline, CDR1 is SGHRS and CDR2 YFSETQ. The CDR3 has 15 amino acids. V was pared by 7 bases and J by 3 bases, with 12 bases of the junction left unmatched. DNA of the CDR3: TGCGCCAGCGCCATTGGGGGGGGACGTAAAGAGACCCAGTACTTC. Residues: CASAIGGGRKETQYF.

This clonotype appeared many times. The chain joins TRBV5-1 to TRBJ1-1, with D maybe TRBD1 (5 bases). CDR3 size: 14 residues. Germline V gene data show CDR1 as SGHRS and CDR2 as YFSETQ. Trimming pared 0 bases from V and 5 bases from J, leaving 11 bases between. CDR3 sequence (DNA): TGCGCCAGCAGCTTGGACCCCACAGGAACTGAAGCTTTCTTT. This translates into CASSLDPTGTEAFF.